The 10 T cell receptor beta chains presented below share a single source sample, sequenced in a study of human T cells and chemical hapten exposure. Time point defined: healthy volunteer bleed at 6 weeks. The authors extracted total RNA from unfractionated whole blood. TCRdb reprocessed the RACE reads via MiXCR and lists one record per CDR3 protein. Here the sample spans 70,000 to 85,000 distinct CDR3 sequences, about 8.7% being singletons. The sample consisted of whole blood. The receptor set was obtained from a male donor in good health. Some clones in this sample may be carry-over from other donors' samples.

This clonotype has just a few counts. This chain connects TRBV3-1 to TRBJ2-7; D unclear. V shed 1 base and J shed 2 bases, with 0 bases lying between them. CDR1 LGHDT and CDR2 YNNKEL come from the germline V gene (reference sequence). The CDR3 sequence is 11 residues long. The CDR3 loop is CASSQAYEQYF. The CDR3 DNA reads TGTGCCAGCAGCCAAGCCTACGAGCAGTACTTC.

The chain employs TRBV6-5 and TRBJ2-1; tentatively, D is TRBD1 or TRBD2 (5 bases each). Germline CDR1 is MNHEY and CDR2 is SVGAGI. This CDR3 region has 15 residues. The V and J ends lost 2 bases and 4 bases respectively, with 12 bases between them. The DNA for the CDR3 is TGTGCCAGCAGTTACGCCGGGACCCAGTACAATGAGCAGTTCTTC. It yields the protein CASSYAGTQYNEQFF.

At least ten counts were recorded for this clonotype. The chain joins TRBV3-1 to TRBJ2-6; the match to TRBD1 covers 9 bases. In germline, CDR1 is LGHDT, CDR2 YNNKEL (reference sequence). CDR3 length equals 16 residues. Trimming cost V 4 bases and J 0 bases; bases outside gene matches: 1. The CDR3 sequence is CASSPTGGSGANVLTF. The DNA of the CDR3 is TGTGCCAGCAGCCCGACAGGGGGCTCTGGGGCCAACGTCCTGACTTTC.

V gene TRBV27 combines with J gene TRBJ2-3, with TRBD2 as a possible D gene (6 bases). There are 12 residues in the CDR3. Germline V lookup: CDR1 MNHEY, CDR2 SMNVEV (reference sequence). V was trimmed by 5 bases and J by 14 bases, leaving 17 bases between them. CDR3 loop: CASSGPGNSGYF. The CDR3 DNA sequence: TGTGCCAGCAGTGGCCCAGGCAATAGCGGGTATTTT.

This clonotype was observed a handful of times. This chain's CDR3 is CSASGLTGHSNIQYF. The DNA for the CDR3 is TGCAGTGCTAGCGGATTAACGGGACACTCAAACATTCAGTACTTC. The V and J genes are TRBV20-1 and TRBJ2-4; perhaps TRBD1 as D (6 bases). V shed 3 bases and J shed 6 bases, with 18 bases lying between them. The germline CDR1 and CDR2 sequences are DFQATT and SNEGSKA (reference sequence). CDR3 size: 15 residues.

This clonotype was found once. The chain recombines TRBV4-3 with TRBJ1-5; TRBD1 is a possible D gene (5 bases). The CDR3 has 18 amino acids. V was cut by 0 bases and J by 0 bases, with 15 bases left in between. CDR1 and CDR2 from the germline V gene are LGHNA and YSLEER. The CDR3 sequence is CASSQDSHTTGSNQPQHF. The CDR3 coding sequence is TGCGCCAGCAGCCAAGATTCCCACACAACAGGTAGCAATCAGCCCCAGCATTTT.

This clonotype was observed a few times. V usage is TRBV5-1 and J usage is TRBJ1-6; D call uncertain. Germline V gene lookup returns CDR1 SGHRS and CDR2 YFSETQ. The V and J ends lost 4 bases and 2 bases respectively, with 16 bases between them. The CDR3 extends over 17 amino acids. As DNA, the CDR3 is TGCGCCAGCAGCCCCGGACGGCCCAGCACCTATAATTCACCCCTCCACTTT. It codes for CASSPGRPSTYNSPLHF.

The J gene is TRBJ2-7, the V gene TRBV5-1; perhaps TRBD2 as D (6 bases). V lost 0 bases to trimming and J lost 1 base, with 8 bases between them. This CDR3 comprises 14 residues. The germline CDR1 and CDR2 sequences are SGHRS and YFSETQ. This CDR3 is CASSLDGGSYEQYF. The DNA for the CDR3 is TGCGCCAGCAGCTTGGATGGGGGGTCCTACGAGCAGTACTTC.

The chain has TRBV20-1 and TRBJ2-7; 7 bases line up with TRBD1. J lost 2 bases, V lost 0 bases, and 7 bases had no gene match. The CDR3 runs to 15 residues. Per the germline V gene, CDR1 is DFQATT and CDR2 is SNEGSKA (reference sequence). The CDR3, as DNA: TGCAGTGCTAGAGACTGGGACAGTCCAACCTACGAGCAGTACTTC. The encoded protein is CSARDWDSPTYEQYF.

This clonotype was observed many times. The rearrangement uses TRBV20-1 and TRBJ1-5; 8 bases are shared with TRBD1. The germline gives CDR1 DFQATT, CDR2 SNEGSKA (reference sequence). The CDR3 extends over 13 amino acids. J was trimmed by 7 bases and V by 5 bases; bases with no gene match: 7. The CDR3 protein is CSASGQGGQPQHF. CDR3 sequence (DNA): TGCAGTGCTTCCGGACAGGGAGGACAGCCCCAGCATTTT.